Listed here is a single T cell receptor (beta chain). Its antigen is undetermined. A read error is possible here, since a much larger clone lies one base away. This entry belongs to a study of CD8 T cells in ankylosing spondylitis. CDR1 and CDR2 (germline): SGHDT, YYEEEE. This CDR3 comprises 15 residues. Libraries of TCR beta came from quantitative 5'-RACE with molecular barcodes. TCRdb used MiXCR to reprocess the 5' RACE reads, holding one entry per CDR3 protein. The sample consists of 500,000 or so distinct CDR3 sequences, about 5.2% of them appearing once. General study points: Reactive arthritis synovial fluid and blood previously showed some of these motif variants. Several highly homologous variants made up a TCR beta motif, and this motif appeared characteristic of ankylosing spondylitis blood. Enrichment of disease-linked clones was reportedly significant in matched ankylosing spondylitis synovial fluid. Relatively scarce in peripheral blood, disease-linked clones were CD8+.

The material sequenced was blood, either unsorted or a sorted T cell fraction (not recorded which). The chain carries TRBV5-6 and TRBJ2-6; the D gene could be TRBD1 or TRBD2 (5 bases each). This receptor was obtained from a male donor with ankylosing spondylitis. For the CDR3, the DNA is TGTGCCAGCAGCTTGGTGGGTACCGGGGCCAACTTCCTGACTTTC. This gives the protein CASSLVGTGANFLTF.